This T cell receptor (beta chain) comes out of a study of T cell repertoires in cytomegalovirus infection. Notes on the study in general: It was HLA-C-restricted CMV-specific TCR beta clonotypes that dominated the response ex vivo. The study identified carriers of CMV plus the relevant HLA from cumulative public TCR beta family frequency.

Points on this clonotype: As yet, its antigen is unknown.

V lost 5 bases and J lost 4, with 12 bases in between. The CDR3 covers 14 residues. Germline CDR1 MNHEY, CDR2 SVGAGI. TCRdb re-called the reads through MiXCR, storing one row per CDR3 protein. The data hold about 920,000 distinct CDR3 sequences, with around 30% observed a single time. The input for sequencing was cultured CD8+ T cells from PBMCs, taken from culture after CMV antigen stimulation. The sequence came from a human donor in good health (CMV status not recorded). Some clones in this sample may be carry-over from other donors' samples. V usage is TRBV6-5 and J usage is TRBJ1-5; the D gene is possibly TRBD1 (5 bases). CDR3 coding DNA: TGTGCCAGCAGTCGGGGGGTAGTTAATCAGCCCCAGCATTTT. Its protein product is CASSRGVVNQPQHF.